The 7 T cell receptor beta chains listed next were all sequenced from one sample in a study of identical twins. MiXCR, applied by TCRdb to the 5' RACE reads, yields one record per CDR3 protein. The sample records some 500,000 distinct CDR3 sequences, 13% to 15% being singletons. Another study also made use of these data, one on yellow fever vaccine responses in identical twins.

The sample taken for sequencing was CD4+ T cells sorted from blood. These receptors came from a woman aged 18-35 years in good health.

V and J are TRBV20-1 and TRBJ2-1, with D possibly being TRBD1 or TRBD2 (5 bases each). The germline V gene has CDR1 DFQATT and CDR2 SNEGSKA (reference sequence). Deletions cut 2 bases from V and 6 bases from J, with 14 bases between. The CDR3 sequence is 14 residues long. CDR3: CSARPLFGGNEQFF. The CDR3 nucleotides are TGCAGTGCTAGACCTCTGTTTGGGGGCAATGAGCAGTTCTTC.

The table lists this clonotype with a few counts. V usage is TRBV12-3 or TRBV12-4 and J usage is TRBJ2-5; D not resolved. Trimming removed 7 bases at V and 4 bases at J, with 7 bases between. CDR3 length: 11 residues. This CDR3 is CASKLGETQYF. Here the CDR3 DNA reads TGTGCCAGCAAATTAGGAGAGACCCAGTACTTC.

Concerning this clonotype itself: A single base separates this from a much larger clone, so it may be a read error. The chain employs TRBV25-1 and TRBJ2-3; TRBD1 matches 8 bases. The CDR3 totals 16 residues. Germline V gene lookup returns CDR1 MGHDK and CDR2 SYGVNS. DNA of the CDR3: TGTGCCATCAGTAACCCTCCCGGGACAGGCTCAGATACGCAGTATTTT. This sequence encodes CAISNPPGTGSDTQYF.

CDR3 bases: TGCAGTGCTAGCCTCCCCGCGAACACTGAAGCTTTCTTT. Its protein product is CSASLPANTEAFF. The V and J genes are TRBV20-1 and TRBJ1-1; D uncertain. The CDR3 length is 13 residues. Germline V gene lookup returns CDR1 DFQATT and CDR2 SNEGSKA (reference sequence). With 3 bases removed from V and 1 base from J, the gap between germline ends came to 9 bases.

J is TRBJ2-5 and V is TRBV20-1; D perhaps matches TRBD1 (6 bases). V gave up 6 bases and J gave up 4 bases, with 12 bases separating them. The CDR3 has 12 residues. Germline V lookup: CDR1 DFQATT, CDR2 SNEGSKA (reference sequence). The CDR3 sequence is CSAPQGGETQYF. As DNA, the CDR3 is TGCAGTGCCCCACAGGGTGGAGAGACCCAGTACTTC.

The sample holds one count of this clonotype. The rearrangement links TRBV6-5 to TRBJ2-1; D is perhaps TRBD1 or TRBD2 (6 bases each). The CDR3 has 17 residues. V dropped 2 bases and J dropped 6 bases, with 20 bases sitting between them. Germline CDR1 and CDR2: MNHEY and SVGAGI. For the CDR3, the DNA is TGTGCCAGCAGTTACACCCCACGGGGGCAAGGAGGCAATGAGCAGTTCTTC. Encoded protein: CASSYTPRGQGGNEQFF.

This clonotype was detected a few times. The chain is built from TRBV11-2 and TRBJ2-1; a weak D match, TRBD1 (6 bases). CDR1 and CDR2 from the germline V gene are SGHAT and FQNNGV. The CDR3 is 16 residues long. V was pared by 5 bases and J by 6 bases, with 20 bases between. CDR3 amino acids: CASSPRHTGWANEQFF. CDR3 DNA sequence: TGTGCCAGCAGCCCGAGACACACAGGGTGGGCCAATGAGCAGTTCTTC.